A single sample is the source of the 10 T cell receptor beta chains below, sequenced in a study of shared clonotypes between healthy human individuals. Assay used: immunoSEQ multiplex PCR; TCRdb lists only in-frame clones, some missing. The sample consists of 400,000 or so clones, approximately 97% of them appearing once. Material for sequencing was memory CD8+ T cells sorted from blood. As to subset: CD45RO+ cells pooled with CCR7-negative TemRA cells. These receptors were obtained from a man younger than 40 in good health.

The V gene is TRBV23-1, the J gene TRBJ1-5; D is ambiguous. TRBV23-1 is an ORF; its function is uncertain. V was trimmed by 2 bases and J by 0 bases, leaving 5 bases between them. The CDR3 sequence is 14 residues long. The CDR3 sequence is CASSQRDSNQPQHF. CDR3 in DNA: TGCGCCAGCAGTCAAAGGGATAGCAATCAGCCCCAGCATTTT.

The gene calls are TRBV2 and TRBJ1-2, with a weak D call TRBD1 (5 bases). The germline V gene has CDR1 SNHLY and CDR2 FYNNEI. The CDR3 length is 14 residues. Trimming removed 7 bases from V and 5 bases from J, with 17 bases in between. CDR3 bases: TGTGCCAGCATGAAGGGGAACAAGAAATATGGCTACACCTTC. Translated: CASMKGNKKYGYTF.

The chain employs TRBV4-2 and TRBJ2-1, with D possibly being TRBD2 (6 bases). CDR3 size: 15 residues. Germline loops: CDR1 LGHNA, CDR2 YNFKEQ. V was clipped by 2 bases and J by 6 bases, with 14 bases between them. The CDR3 region has the DNA TGTGCCAGCAGCCAATTCGAAGCGGGCGGCAATGAGCAGTTCTTC. Amino acid sequence: CASSQFEAGGNEQFF.

The rearrangement joins TRBV27 to TRBJ2-1; TRBD2 is a possible D gene (6 bases). The length of the CDR3 is 17 residues. V was shortened by 1 base and J by 0 bases, with 13 bases between the two germline ends. The germline V gene has CDR1 MNHEY and CDR2 SMNVEV (reference sequence). The CDR3 sequence: CASSLYRPAGSYNEQFF. As DNA, the CDR3 is TGTGCCAGCAGTTTATATCGACCAGCGGGCTCCTACAATGAGCAGTTCTTC.

This chain links TRBV9 with TRBJ1-6, with D uncertain. The CDR3 is made up of 13 amino acids. Trimming cost V 0 bases and J 8 bases, with 6 bases left between them. Per the germline V gene, CDR1 is SGDLS and CDR2 is YYNGEE. This CDR3 is CASSVDGHSPLHF. The CDR3 region has the DNA TGTGCCAGCAGCGTAGATGGCCATTCACCCCTCCACTTT. The full variable domain, with the rest looked up from reference TRBV9 and TRBJ1-6, is DSGVTQTPKHLITATGQRVTLRCSPRSGDLSVYWYQQSLDQGLQFLIQYYNGEERAKGNILERFSAQQFPDLHSELNLSSLELGDSALYFCASSVDGHSPLHFGNGTRLTVT.

The V call is TRBV11-2, the J call TRBJ1-4; 11 bases match TRBD1. J lost 7 bases, V lost 1 base, and 2 bases had no gene match. The CDR3 covers 15 residues. Germline CDR1 and CDR2: SGHAT and FQNNGV. DNA of the CDR3: TGTGCCAGCAGCTTAGGGACAGGGGGCTTTGAAAAACTGTTTTTT. It translates to CASSLGTGGFEKLFF.

The gene calls are TRBV2 and TRBJ2-7, with a possible D match to TRBD2 (6 bases). The CDR3 is 14 residues long. Trimming took 1 base from V and 4 from J, leaving 11 bases between them. Germline V CDR1 and CDR2: SNHLY, FYNNEI. The CDR3 region has the DNA TGTGCCAGCAGTGAAGGTCCCGCGGGGTACGAGCAGTACTTC. Translating gives CASSEGPAGYEQYF.

This clone was recorded once. V usage is TRBV7-9 and J usage is TRBJ2-7; no clear D gene. CDR3 size: 13 residues. Per the germline V gene, CDR1 is SEHNR and CDR2 is FQNEAQ (reference sequence). Trimming removed 5 bases from V and 0 bases from J, with 8 bases in between. CDR3 DNA: TGTGCCAGCAGCCCCACCTTCTCCTACGAGCAGTACTTC. Residues: CASSPTFSYEQYF.

Notes on this clone: Other nucleotide sequences from this sample produce the same CDR3. V is TRBV5-6 and J is TRBJ1-1; D unclear. Germline V gene lookup returns CDR1 SGHDT and CDR2 YYEEEE. The V end lost 0 bases, the J end lost 4 bases, and 7 bases lay between the germline ends. This CDR3 is built from 13 residues. CDR3 sequence (DNA): TGTGCCAGCAGCTTGGGCAGCCTCACTGAAGCTTTCTTT. It codes for CASSLGSLTEAFF.

The V call is TRBV27, the J call TRBJ2-5; D unclear. V lost 2 bases, J lost 0 bases, and 7 bases lay in between. Germline CDR1 and CDR2: MNHEY and SMNVEV (reference sequence). The CDR3 consists of 14 residues. The CDR3 loop reads CASSLTRNQETQYF. Here the CDR3 DNA reads TGTGCCAGCAGTTTAACTCGTAACCAAGAGACCCAGTACTTC.